This paragraph covers one T cell receptor beta chain sequence. These data come from a study of Ad26.COV2.S vaccination and SARS-CoV-2 variants. At the level of the study: Intramuscularly, Ad26.COV2.S was given either once or twice, 56 days apart.

Some clones are missing from TCRdb's copy, which holds only in-frame ones; the method was immunoSEQ multiplex PCR. Of 450,000 to 550,000 clones in the sample, 85% to 90% were seen once. The ends were cut back, 0 bases at V and 2 bases at J, with 6 bases in the middle. CDR1 SGHRS and CDR2 YFSETQ come from the germline V gene. This CDR3 has 14 amino acids. Documented treatment: about 20 received Ad26.COV2.S at low or high dose, single or two shots; about 5 received placebo; per-sample allocation not given. Specimens were obtained on day 63 following the first vaccine or placebo injection. This specimen consisted of peripheral blood, obtained in a trial of Ad26.COV2.S vaccine versus placebo. The receptor was isolated from a person aged 18 to 65 who received the Ad26.COV2.S COVID-19 vaccine or a placebo. V is TRBV5-1 and J is TRBJ2-1; D is uncertain. CDR3 in DNA: TGCGCCAGCAGCTTGGATACAGCCTACAATGAGCAGTTCTTC. Its translation: CASSLDTAYNEQFF.